This T cell receptor beta chain comes out of a study of blood T cell repertoires in COVID-19. Clones were sequenced by immunoSEQ multiplex PCR, and TCRdb holds only the in-frame ones, with some missing. The sample lists about 250,000 clones, 83% occurring once. This clone was detected only once. Participant ages covered roughly 18 to 89 years across about two dozen US areas. Exposed enrollees had met someone with a PCR-confirmed or clinician-diagnosed COVID-19 case at some point within the 2 weeks before study entry. J was trimmed by 6 bases and V by 6 bases; bases with no gene match: 14. This CDR3 region has 16 residues. CDR1 and CDR2 from the germline V gene are SQVTM and ANQGSEA.

Sequencing was done on a sample of PBMCs or T cells enriched from blood (not recorded which). J is TRBJ2-2 and V is TRBV29-1; 9 nucleotides align to TRBD1. The sequence derives from a woman in her forties who had been exposed to COVID-19. CDR3 bases: TGCAGCGTCGGGACAGGGAGACCCACAACCTCCGGGGAGCTGTTTTTT. Amino acids: CSVGTGRPTTSGELFF.